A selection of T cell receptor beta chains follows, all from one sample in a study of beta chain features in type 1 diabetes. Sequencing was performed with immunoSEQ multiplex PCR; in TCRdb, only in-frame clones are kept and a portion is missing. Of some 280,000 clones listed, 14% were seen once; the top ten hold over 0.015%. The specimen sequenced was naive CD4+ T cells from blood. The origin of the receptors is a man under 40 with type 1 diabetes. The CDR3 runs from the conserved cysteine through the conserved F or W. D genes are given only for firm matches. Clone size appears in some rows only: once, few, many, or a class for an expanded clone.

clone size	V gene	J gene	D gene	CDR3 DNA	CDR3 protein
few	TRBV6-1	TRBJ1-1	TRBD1	TGTGCCAGCATCAGGGACAGCTATGAAGCTTTCTTT	CASIRDSYEAFF
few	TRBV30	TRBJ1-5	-	TGTGCCTGGTCGAGAAGCAATCAGCCCCAGCATTTT	CAWSRSNQPQHF
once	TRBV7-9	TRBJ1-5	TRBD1	TGTGCCAGCAGCGTCACAGGGGATCAGCCCCAGCATTTT	CASSVTGDQPQHF
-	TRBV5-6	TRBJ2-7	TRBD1	TGTGCCAGCGGAAGACAGGGGGCGCTGGGCGAGCAGTACTTC	CASGRQGALGEQYF
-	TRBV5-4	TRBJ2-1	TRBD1	TGTGCCAGCAGCGTACAGGGGGAATCATACAATGAGCAGTTCTTC	CASSVQGESYNEQFF
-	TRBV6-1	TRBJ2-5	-	TGTGCCAGCAGCGGGGGACAGCAAGAGACCCAGTACTTC	CASSGGQQETQYF
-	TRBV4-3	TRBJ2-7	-	TGCGCCAGCAGCCAAGATCTGGGGCTGATCTACGAGCAGTACTTC	CASSQDLGLIYEQYF
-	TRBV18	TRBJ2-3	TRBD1	TGTGCCAGCTCACCGGGGACAGGGCGGCCAGATACGCAGTATTTT	CASSPGTGRPDTQYF
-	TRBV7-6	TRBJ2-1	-	TGTGCCAGCAGCTTAGGAGATAGCTCCTACAATGAGCAGTTCTTC	CASSLGDSSYNEQFF
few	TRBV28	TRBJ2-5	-	TGTGCCAGCAGTTTTATCGCCCCGAGATCAAGCGGAGAGACCCAGTACTTC	CASSFIAPRSSGETQYF
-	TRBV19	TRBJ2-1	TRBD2	TGTGCCAGTACTAGCGGGATCTACAATGAGCAGTTCTTC	CASTSGIYNEQFF
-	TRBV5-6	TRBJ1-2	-	TGTGCCAGCAGCCAGGGGATTGGTGGCTACACCTTC	CASSQGIGGYTF
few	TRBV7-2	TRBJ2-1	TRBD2	TGTGCCAGCAGCCGGCAAGCGGGAGGGTACAATGAGCAGTTCTTC	CASSRQAGGYNEQFF
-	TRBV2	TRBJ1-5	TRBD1	TGTGCCAGCACCCCGGGACAGGGAAATCAGCCCCAGCATTTT	CASTPGQGNQPQHF
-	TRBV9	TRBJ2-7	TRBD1	TGTGCCAGCAGCGAGGGACAGGGGGCGAACGAGCAGTACTTC	CASSEGQGANEQYF
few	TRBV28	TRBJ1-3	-	TGTGCCAGCAGCATGGGGGGAGGTCGAAACACCATATATTTT	CASSMGGGRNTIYF
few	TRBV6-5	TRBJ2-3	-	TGTGCCAGCAGTTACTCCAACGTAGTCACAGATACGCAGTATTTT	CASSYSNVVTDTQYF
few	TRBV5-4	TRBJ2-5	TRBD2	TGTGCCAGCAGCGCGACTAGCGGAACAACGGAGACCCAGTACTTC	CASSATSGTTETQYF
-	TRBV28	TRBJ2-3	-	TGTGCCAGCAGACCTACAGGTACAGATACGCAGTATTTT	CASRPTGTDTQYF
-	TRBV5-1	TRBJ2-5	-	TGCGCCAGCAGCACGGCCCAGGAGGGCCGGGAGACCCAGTACTTC	CASSTAQEGRETQYF
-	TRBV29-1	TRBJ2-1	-	TGCAGCGCCGGGACTCGCTCCTACAATGAGCAGTTCTTC	CSAGTRSYNEQFF
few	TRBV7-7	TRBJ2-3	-	TGTGCTAGCAGCAGAACAGGGTTTAGTACAGATACGCAGTATTTT	CASSRTGFSTDTQYF